This TCR beta chain was found in a study of shared T cell receptors in the human thymus. Produced via immunoSEQ multiplex PCR; TCRdb's table is partial and in-frame only. The table has 600,000 or so clones, over 75% seen once. The V gene's germline CDR1 is SGDLS and CDR2 YYNGEE. The CDR3 runs 14 residues. V was clipped by 6 bases and J by 12 bases, with 22 bases between them. This sample was shared with a second study, whose subject was human thymus T cells. From that second work: Surgeons resected thymus tissue during corrective heart surgery.

The sequenced sample consisted of thymocytes. The genes are TRBV9 and TRBJ1-5, with TRBD1 as a possible D gene (5 bases). The receptor's source is a boy under two years old with a congenital heart defect. CDR3 DNA sequence: TGTGCCAGCAATCTACAGGCTTTCCAGGTAGTCCAGCATTTT. Residues: CASNLQAFQVVQHF.